Listed below are T cell receptor beta chains from one sample, sequenced in a study of T cell responses to AZD1222 COVID-19 vaccine. Only in-frame clones appear in the TCRdb table, and some are missing; sequencing was by immunoSEQ multiplex PCR. Of tens of thousands of clones in the sample, more than 70% were seen once. This specimen consisted of peripheral blood, obtained on day 0 of AZD1222 vaccination. These receptors were obtained from an adult in good health. Each CDR3 is given without its conserved first and last residue. Each record gives: V gene, CDR3 protein.

>TRBV4-1
ASSQASGRAETQY
>TRBV5-8
ASSLVSGTGELF
>TRBV29-1
STEVGGGIGYT
>TRBV5-5
ASSFAFGQGYEQY
>TRBV19
ASSLAGGPRGGTDTQY
>TRBV19
ASTTGALRYEAF
>TRBV11-2
ASSPRLGSRDSQY
>TRBV29-1
SVRDGVYEQY
>TRBV5-1
ASSLVGTGELF
>TRBV11-2
ASSSSDRGNYGYT
>TRBV23-1
ASSQMGQIEAF
>TRBV28
ASSLAGGGLDTQY
>TRBV3-1/TRBV3-2
ASSQGAQGGNSPLH
>TRBV28
ASTDTGGNSPLH
>TRBV28
ASTPGRENTEAF
>TRBV19
ASRNPGLATGELF
>TRBV6-2/TRBV6-3
ASSRVREQY
>TRBV5-5
ASSGTGGDTQY
>TRBV9
ASSEGLAGVYEQY
>TRBV4-2
ASSTLGGGANTGELF
>TRBV30
AWSILGLQPQH
>TRBV28
ATREAEKLF
>TRBV5-8
AQAGAGGQPQH
>TRBV12-3/TRBV12-4
ASRPTGDYGYT
>TRBV28
ASRLTFNSNQPQH
>TRBV19
ASSISGGTARSPLH
>TRBV11-2
ASSLEASDGNEQF
>TRBV28
ASTTYRSAF
>TRBV19
ATGRGNTIY
>TRBV30
AWSPDRGTTNEKLF
>TRBV9
ASSVVAGGDTEAF
>TRBV6-5
ASSSDRGPVGLF
>TRBV10-1
ASSHRVGSYEQY
>TRBV5-1
ASSLLTGAGTGELF
>TRBV19
ASSIPGTGIAF
>TRBV6-2/TRBV6-3
ASSYGTSGTAYEQY
>TRBV19
ASSGTSGTYEQY
>TRBV3-1/TRBV3-2
ASSRELPWAGEQY
>TRBV10-1
ASSDRAPAISSYNEQF
>TRBV19
ASRTGSSGANVLT
>TRBV28
ASSSIDREGLPQH
>TRBV2
ASSRGGLATNEKLF
>TRBV18
ASSPTGADTQY